This T cell receptor (beta chain) is from a study of regulatory T cells in long-lasting Graves disease. This CDR3 has 13 residues. The germline V and J ends were trimmed by 4 bases and 0 bases, with 7 bases remaining between them. Sequencing libraries for TCR beta were prepared with iRepertoire HTBI primers and Arm-PCR of CDR3 regions. A single record per CDR3 protein comes from TCRdb applying MiXCR to the multiplex PCR reads. The data show 450,000 to 650,000 distinct CDR3 sequences, with about 16% seen just once and around 25% held by the top ten. Time point defined: newly diagnosed GD, antithyroid drugs for less than 3 months. Extracted PBMC RNA gave rise to the TCR library. A further study also used this sample, focusing on T cells in Graves' hyperthyroidism and ophthalmopathy.

The source of this sequence is a woman between 40 and 65 years old with Graves disease. The specimen was peripheral blood mononuclear cells (PBMCs), collected at new diagnosis, from a patient treated with antithyroid drugs. V and J are TRBV12-3 or TRBV12-4 and TRBJ2-7; D remains unclear. CDR3 in DNA: TGTGCCAGCAGTTCCCCCGTCTCCTACGAGCAGTACTTC. Residues: CASSSPVSYEQYF.